These T cell receptor beta chains were read from a single sample in a study of shared T cell receptors in the human thymus. TCRdb's copy holds only in-frame clones and misses some; the assay was immunoSEQ multiplex PCR. This sample has about 500,000 clones; about four fifths occur once, and the top ten carry 0.013%. The same data also went into a second study, on human thymus T cells.

The material sequenced was thymocytes. The receptor source for this set is a boy under two years old with a congenital heart defect. The conserved cysteine and the conserved F or W are not part of the CDR3 here.

v_gene: TRBV5-4
j_gene: TRBJ2-7
CDR3aa: ASRLNPGDCEQY

v_gene: TRBV4-3
j_gene: TRBJ2-1
CDR3aa: ASSQDETRELWNEQF

v_gene: TRBV7-6
j_gene: TRBJ1-5
CDR3aa: ASSLEGATGAINQPQH

v_gene: TRBV10-3
j_gene: TRBJ2-2
CDR3aa: AISPDRTNTGELF

v_gene: TRBV11-3
j_gene: TRBJ2-7
CDR3aa: ASAGLAGGGHEQY

v_gene: TRBV6-1
j_gene: TRBJ1-5
CDR3aa: ASSEGHRGGNQPQH

v_gene: TRBV5-1
j_gene: TRBJ2-7
CDR3aa: ASSSLGTPYEQY

v_gene: TRBV5-1
j_gene: TRBJ1-1
CDR3aa: ASSVAKQGADTEAF

v_gene: TRBV4-1
j_gene: TRBJ2-3
CDR3aa: ASSQDSEAWTSGRAFTDTQY

v_gene: TRBV5-1
j_gene: TRBJ2-5
CDR3aa: ASSPGASRETQY

v_gene: TRBV27
j_gene: TRBJ2-2
CDR3aa: ASSPRGRVTGELF

v_gene: TRBV29-1
j_gene: TRBJ2-5
CDR3aa: SVGSLRTGSQETQY

v_gene: TRBV7-9
j_gene: TRBJ2-1
CDR3aa: ASSWEQVKDRYNEQF

v_gene: TRBV6-5
j_gene: TRBJ2-1
CDR3aa: ASSYGTVGAQF

v_gene: TRBV27
j_gene: TRBJ2-1
CDR3aa: ASAGTSGRADNEQF

v_gene: TRBV7-2
j_gene: TRBJ2-3
CDR3aa: ASSSEPGRDTQY

v_gene: TRBV28
j_gene: TRBJ2-7
CDR3aa: ASSRGGWGSYEQY

v_gene: TRBV10-1
j_gene: TRBJ1-1
CDR3aa: ASSVGTGVAEAF

v_gene: TRBV7-8
j_gene: TRBJ2-7
CDR3aa: ASSLADRVGEQY

v_gene: TRBV14
j_gene: TRBJ1-5
CDR3aa: ASSQDRYRDSNQPQH

v_gene: TRBV4-1
j_gene: TRBJ2-3
CDR3aa: ASSHTGTGAADTQY

v_gene: TRBV11-2
j_gene: TRBJ1-3
CDR3aa: ASSKDRGLRNTIY

v_gene: TRBV6-5
j_gene: TRBJ2-7
CDR3aa: ASKGGRATYEQY

v_gene: TRBV5-1
j_gene: TRBJ1-2
CDR3aa: ASKDRTNYGYT

v_gene: TRBV27
j_gene: TRBJ2-2
CDR3aa: ASFPGGKHVPPNTGELF

v_gene: TRBV9
j_gene: TRBJ1-2
CDR3aa: ASSGPIRENYGYT

v_gene: TRBV6-1
j_gene: TRBJ2-5
CDR3aa: ASSVSGLTIGEETQY

v_gene: TRBV6-5
j_gene: TRBJ2-5
CDR3aa: ASSLDWAQETQY

v_gene: TRBV19
j_gene: TRBJ2-3
CDR3aa: ASSTDWASGSGDTQY

v_gene: TRBV15
j_gene: TRBJ2-3
CDR3aa: ATSRDWALAGRTDTQY

v_gene: TRBV19
j_gene: TRBJ2-5
CDR3aa: ASSILFAGLEDKETQY

v_gene: TRBV27
j_gene: TRBJ2-7
CDR3aa: ASSRGLAGGNSSYEQY

v_gene: TRBV6-5
j_gene: TRBJ2-1
CDR3aa: ASSFGDRGLNEQF